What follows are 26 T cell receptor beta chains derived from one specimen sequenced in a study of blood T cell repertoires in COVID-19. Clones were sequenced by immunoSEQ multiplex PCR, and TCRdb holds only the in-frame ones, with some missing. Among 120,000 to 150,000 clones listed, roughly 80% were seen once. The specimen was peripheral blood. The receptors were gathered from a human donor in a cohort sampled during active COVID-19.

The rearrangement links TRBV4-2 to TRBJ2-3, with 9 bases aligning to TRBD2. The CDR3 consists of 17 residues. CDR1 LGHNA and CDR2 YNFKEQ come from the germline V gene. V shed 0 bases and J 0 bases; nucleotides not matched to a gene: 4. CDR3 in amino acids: CASSQDLAGGSTDTQYF. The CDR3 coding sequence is TGTGCCAGCAGCCAAGATCTTGCGGGAGGGAGCACAGATACGCAGTATTTT.

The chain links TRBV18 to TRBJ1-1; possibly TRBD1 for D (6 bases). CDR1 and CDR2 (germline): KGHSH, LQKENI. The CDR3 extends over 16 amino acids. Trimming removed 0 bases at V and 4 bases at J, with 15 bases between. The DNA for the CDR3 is TGTGCCAGCTCACCACCGGGGGGGGCGGGGAGCACTGAAGCTTTCTTT. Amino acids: CASSPPGGAGSTEAFF.

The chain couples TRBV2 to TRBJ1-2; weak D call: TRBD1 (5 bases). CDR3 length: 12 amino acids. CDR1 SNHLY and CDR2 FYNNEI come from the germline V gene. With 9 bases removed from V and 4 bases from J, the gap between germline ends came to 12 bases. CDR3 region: CASSREPYGYTF. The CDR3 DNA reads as TGTGCCAGTAGCAGGGAACCCTATGGCTACACCTTC.

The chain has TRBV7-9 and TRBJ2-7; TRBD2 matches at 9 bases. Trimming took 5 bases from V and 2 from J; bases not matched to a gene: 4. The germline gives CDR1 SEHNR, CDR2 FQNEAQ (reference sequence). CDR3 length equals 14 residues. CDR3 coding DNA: TGTGCCAGCAGCACTAGCGGGCTAACCTACGAGCAGTACTTC. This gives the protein CASSTSGLTYEQYF. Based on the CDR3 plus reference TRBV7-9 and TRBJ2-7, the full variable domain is DTGVSQNPRHKITKRGQNVTFRCDPISEHNRLYWYRQTLGQGPEFLTYFQNEAQLEKSRLLSDRFSAERPKGSFSTLEIQRTEQGDSAMYLCASSTSGLTYEQYFGPGTRLTVT.

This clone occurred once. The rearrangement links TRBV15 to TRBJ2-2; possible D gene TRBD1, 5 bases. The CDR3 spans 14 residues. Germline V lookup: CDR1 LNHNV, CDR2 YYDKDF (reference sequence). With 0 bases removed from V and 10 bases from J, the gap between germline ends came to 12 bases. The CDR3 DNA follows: TGTGCCACCAGCAGAGATCGTCGACAGAAGGAGCTGTTTTTT. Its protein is CATSRDRRQKELFF.

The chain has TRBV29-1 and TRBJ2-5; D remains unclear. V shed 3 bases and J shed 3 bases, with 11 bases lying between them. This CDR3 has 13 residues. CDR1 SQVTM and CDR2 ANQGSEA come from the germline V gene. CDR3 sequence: CSVEATPEETQYF. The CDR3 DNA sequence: TGCAGCGTTGAGGCAACACCCGAAGAGACCCAGTACTTC.

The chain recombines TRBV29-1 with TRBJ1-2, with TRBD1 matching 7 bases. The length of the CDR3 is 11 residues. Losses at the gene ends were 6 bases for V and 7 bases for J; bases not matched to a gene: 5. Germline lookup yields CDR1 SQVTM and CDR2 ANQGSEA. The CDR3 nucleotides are TGCAGCGTCGGGACAGAGCTTGGCTACACCTTC. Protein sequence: CSVGTELGYTF.

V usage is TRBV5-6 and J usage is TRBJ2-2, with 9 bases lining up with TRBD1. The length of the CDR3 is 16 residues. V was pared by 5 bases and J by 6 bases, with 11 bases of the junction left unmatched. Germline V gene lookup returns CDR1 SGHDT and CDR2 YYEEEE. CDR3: CASSHEGTGWAGELFF. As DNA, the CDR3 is TGTGCCAGCAGTCACGAAGGGACAGGGTGGGCCGGGGAGCTGTTTTTT.

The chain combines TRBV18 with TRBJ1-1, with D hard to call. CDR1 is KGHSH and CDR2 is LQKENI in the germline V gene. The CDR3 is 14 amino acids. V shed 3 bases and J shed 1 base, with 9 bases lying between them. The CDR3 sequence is CASSPTAANTEAFF. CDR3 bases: TGTGCCAGCTCACCGACGGCGGCGAACACTGAAGCTTTCTTT.

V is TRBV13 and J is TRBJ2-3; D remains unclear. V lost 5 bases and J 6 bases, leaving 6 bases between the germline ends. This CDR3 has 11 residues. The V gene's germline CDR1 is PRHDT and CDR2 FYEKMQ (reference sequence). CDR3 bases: TGTGCCAGCAGCCACAAGGATACGCAGTATTTT. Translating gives CASSHKDTQYF.

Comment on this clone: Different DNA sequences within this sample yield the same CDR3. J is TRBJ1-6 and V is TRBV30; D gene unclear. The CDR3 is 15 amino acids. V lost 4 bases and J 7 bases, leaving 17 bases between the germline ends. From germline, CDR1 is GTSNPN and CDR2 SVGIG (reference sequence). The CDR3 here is CAWTTVEGANSPLHF. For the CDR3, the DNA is TGTGCCTGGACCACGGTAGAGGGCGCAAATTCACCCCTCCACTTT.

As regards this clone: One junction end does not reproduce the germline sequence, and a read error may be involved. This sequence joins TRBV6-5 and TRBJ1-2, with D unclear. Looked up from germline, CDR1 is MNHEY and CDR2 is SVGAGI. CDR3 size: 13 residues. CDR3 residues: CASSPAVNSGYTF. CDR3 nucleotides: TGTGCCAGCAGTCCGGCGGTCAACTCTGGCTACACCTTC.

CDR3 loop: CASAEAYEQYV. In nucleotides, the CDR3 is TGCGCCAGCGCCGAGGCCTACGAGCAGTACGTC. This chain links TRBV10-2 with TRBJ2-7; no firm D call. Germline CDR1 is WSHSY and CDR2 is SAAADI. This CDR3 spans 11 amino acids. V was pared by 8 bases and J by 2 bases, with 7 bases between.

CDR3 DNA: TGTGCCAGCAGCCCTAAGACAGGGTTGGAGAATGAGCAGTTCTTC. As protein: CASSPKTGLENEQFF. V gene TRBV7-9 combines with J gene TRBJ2-1; 7 bases match TRBD1. Germline V gives CDR1 SEHNR, CDR2 FQNEAQ (reference sequence). The junction had 11 bases not matched to a gene; V was cut back by 5 bases and J by 7 bases. CDR3 length: 15 residues.

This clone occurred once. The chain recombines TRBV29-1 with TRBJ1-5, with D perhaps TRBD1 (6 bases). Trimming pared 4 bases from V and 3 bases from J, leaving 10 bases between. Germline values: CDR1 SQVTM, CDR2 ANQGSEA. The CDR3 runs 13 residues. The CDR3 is CSVGGGPNQPQHF. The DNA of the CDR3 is TGCAGCGTTGGGGGGGGCCCCAATCAGCCCCAGCATTTT.

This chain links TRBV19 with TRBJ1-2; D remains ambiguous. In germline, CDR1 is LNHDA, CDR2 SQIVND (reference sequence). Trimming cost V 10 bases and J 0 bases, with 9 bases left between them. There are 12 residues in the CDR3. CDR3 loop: CATGEANYGYTF. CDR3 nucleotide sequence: TGTGCCACCGGAGAGGCTAACTATGGCTACACCTTC.

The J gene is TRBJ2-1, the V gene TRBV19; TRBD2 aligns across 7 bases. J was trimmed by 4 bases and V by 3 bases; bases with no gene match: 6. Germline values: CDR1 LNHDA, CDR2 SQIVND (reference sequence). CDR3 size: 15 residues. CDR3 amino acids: CASSILSGVYNEQFF. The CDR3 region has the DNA TGTGCCAGTAGTATTCTCAGCGGGGTATACAATGAGCAGTTCTTC.

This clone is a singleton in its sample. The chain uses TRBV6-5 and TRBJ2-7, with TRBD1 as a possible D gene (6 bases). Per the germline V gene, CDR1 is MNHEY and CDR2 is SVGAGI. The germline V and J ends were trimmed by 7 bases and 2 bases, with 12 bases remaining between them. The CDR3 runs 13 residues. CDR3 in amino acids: CASTLQGAYEQYF. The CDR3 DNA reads TGTGCCAGCACCCTACAGGGCGCCTACGAGCAGTACTTC.

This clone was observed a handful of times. The CDR3 spells CASSPEVGQYV. CDR3 in DNA: TGCGCCAGCAGCCCAGAGGTGGGGCAGTACGTC. This rearrangement joins TRBV5-1 to TRBJ2-7; no firm D call. Germline V gene sequence: CDR1 SGHRS, CDR2 YFSETQ. V shed 4 bases and J shed 9 bases, with 11 bases lying between them. CDR3 length equals 11 residues.

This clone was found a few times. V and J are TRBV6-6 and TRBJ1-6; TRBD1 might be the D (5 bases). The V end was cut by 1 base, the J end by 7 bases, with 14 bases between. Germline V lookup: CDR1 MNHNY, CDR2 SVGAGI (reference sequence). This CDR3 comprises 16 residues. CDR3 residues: CASSYWGGSANSPLHF. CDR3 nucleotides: TGTGCCAGCAGTTACTGGGGGGGATCGGCGAATTCACCCCTCCACTTT.

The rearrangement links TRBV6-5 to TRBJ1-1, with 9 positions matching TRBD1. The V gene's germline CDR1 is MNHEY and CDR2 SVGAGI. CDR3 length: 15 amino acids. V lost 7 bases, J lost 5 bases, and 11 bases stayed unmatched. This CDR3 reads CASMLSGQGWTEAFF. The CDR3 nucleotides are TGTGCCAGCATGTTGTCGGGACAGGGATGGACTGAAGCTTTCTTT.

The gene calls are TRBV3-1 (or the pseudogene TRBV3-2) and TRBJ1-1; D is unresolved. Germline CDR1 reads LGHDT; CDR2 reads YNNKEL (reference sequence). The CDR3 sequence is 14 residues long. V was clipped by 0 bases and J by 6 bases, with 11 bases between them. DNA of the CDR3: TGTGCCAGCAGCCAAGATTACGGGGATGCTGAAGCTTTCTTT. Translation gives CASSQDYGDAEAFF.

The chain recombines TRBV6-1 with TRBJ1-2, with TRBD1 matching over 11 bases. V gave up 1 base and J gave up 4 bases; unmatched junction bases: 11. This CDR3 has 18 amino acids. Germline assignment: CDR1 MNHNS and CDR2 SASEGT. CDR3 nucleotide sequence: TGTGCCAGCAGTGAAGGGGGGACAGGGGGAACGCTCATCTATGGCTACACCTTC. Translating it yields CASSEGGTGGTLIYGYTF.

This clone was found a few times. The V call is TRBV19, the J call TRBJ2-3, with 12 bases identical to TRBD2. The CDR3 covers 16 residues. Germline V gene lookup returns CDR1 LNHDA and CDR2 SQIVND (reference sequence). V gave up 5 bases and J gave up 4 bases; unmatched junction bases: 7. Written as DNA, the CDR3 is TGTGCCAGTAGTGTAGGACTAGCGGGACCCTCAGATACGCAGTATTTT. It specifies CASSVGLAGPSDTQYF. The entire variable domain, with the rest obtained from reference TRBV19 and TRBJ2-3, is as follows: DGGITQSPKYLFRKEGQNVTLSCEQNLNHDAMYWYRQDPGQGLRLIYYSQIVNDFQKGDIAEGYSVSREKKESFPLTVTSAQKNPTAFYLCASSVGLAGPSDTQYFGPGTRLTVL.

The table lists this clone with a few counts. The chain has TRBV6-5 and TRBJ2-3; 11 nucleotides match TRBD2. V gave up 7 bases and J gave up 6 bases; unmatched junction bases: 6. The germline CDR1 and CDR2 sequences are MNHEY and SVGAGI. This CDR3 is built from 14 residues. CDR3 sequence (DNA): TGTGCCAGCAATTTAGCGGGAGGGCCCGATACGCAGTATTTT. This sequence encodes CASNLAGGPDTQYF.

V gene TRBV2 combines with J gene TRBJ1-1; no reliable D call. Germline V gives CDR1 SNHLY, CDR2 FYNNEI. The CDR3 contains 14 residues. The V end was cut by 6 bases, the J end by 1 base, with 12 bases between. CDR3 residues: CASRLDSGNTEAFF. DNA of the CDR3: TGTGCCAGCAGACTAGACTCAGGGAACACTGAAGCTTTCTTT. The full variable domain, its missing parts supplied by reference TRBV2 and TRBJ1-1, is EPEVTQTPSHQVTQMGQEVILRCVPISNHLYFYWYRQILGQKVEFLVSFYNNEISEKSEIFDDQFSVERPDGSNFTLKIRSTKLEDSAMYFCASRLDSGNTEAFFGQGTRLTVV.